A selection of T cell receptor beta chains follows, all from one sample in a study of HIV-infected children after antiretroviral therapy interruption. TCRdb passed the 3' RACE reads through MiXCR, listing each CDR3 protein once. The repertoire holds some 90,000 distinct CDR3 sequences, with 6% to 8.5% as singletons. The starting material was CD45RA+ CD4+ T cells from PBMCs, pooled from several time points, obtained from a donor given antiretroviral therapy, either interrupted or continuous. The receptors come from a pool of human donors with HIV. Both conserved end residues are part of each CDR3. D genes are given only for firm matches. Expanded clones are given a class, and other clones once, few, many or no size at all.

DNA	CDR3	size	V	D	J
TGCAGTGCTAGAATCACCTACAATGAGCAGTTCTTC	CSARITYNEQFF	many	TRBV20-1	-	TRBJ2-1
TGTGCCAGCAGTGATGTAGGACTAGGTCTTGGTGAGCAGTTCTTC	CASSDVGLGLGEQFF	many	TRBV2	TRBD2	TRBJ2-1
TGTACCAGCAGCTTCCTAGACAGGGGCATCTATGGCTACACCTTC	CTSSFLDRGIYGYTF	-	TRBV7-2	TRBD1	TRBJ1-2
TGTGCCAGCAGCTCGACAGGACGACTTAATAGCAATCAGCCCCAGCATTTT	CASSSTGRLNSNQPQHF	few	TRBV6-1	-	TRBJ1-5
TGTGCCAGCAGTCTACTGGAAGAGAATGAAAAACTGTTTTTT	CASSLLEENEKLFF	-	TRBV28	-	TRBJ1-4
TGCAGTGCTAGAGTTTCCCGGGGCATCTCTTACGAGCAGTACTTC	CSARVSRGISYEQYF	many	TRBV20-1	-	TRBJ2-7
TGTGCCAGCAGCTTCCGGGACAGGTTGACTGAAGCTTTCTTT	CASSFRDRLTEAFF	few	TRBV7-8	TRBD1	TRBJ1-1
TGTGCCAGCGGAAGAGGACTGCAAGAGACCCAGTACTTC	CASGRGLQETQYF	-	TRBV3-1	-	TRBJ2-5
TGTGCCAGCAGTGTGGAGTCGGGAGCTGAAGCTTTCTTT	CASSVESGAEAFF	many	TRBV6-4	-	TRBJ1-1
TGTGCCAGCAGCTTAATGGGGATGGATTCACCCCTCCACTTT	CASSLMGMDSPLHF	many	TRBV7-2	-	TRBJ1-6
TGTGCCAGCAGCTTTGATGGGGGCCCCATGGTGGCTTTCTTT	CASSFDGGPMVAFF	many	TRBV11-2	-	TRBJ1-1
TGTGCCAGCAGTTACCGACTAGCGGGAGGGCCAGGCACCGGGGAGCTGTTTTTT	CASSYRLAGGPGTGELFF	many	TRBV6-2/TRBV6-3	TRBD2	TRBJ2-2
TGCAGTGCTAGTGGTTTCCAAGCGCCAAGCTCCTACGAGCAGTACTTC	CSASGFQAPSSYEQYF	many	TRBV20-1	-	TRBJ2-7
TGTGCCTCCAGAACTGGTAATGAGCAGTTCTTC	CASRTGNEQFF	few	TRBV10-3	-	TRBJ2-1
TGTGCCAGCAGCCACCGGGACGGTCAAGACACCCAGTACTTT	CASSHRDGQDTQYF	many	TRBV2	-	TRBJ2-5
TGTGCCAGCAGAGAGCCCCTCCGGGACATCAGAGCTTTCTTT	CASREPLRDIRAFF	-	TRBV2	-	TRBJ1-1
TGTGCCAGCAGCTTAGTAGCGGGGAACGAGCAGTACTTC	CASSLVAGNEQYF	many	TRBV7-8	TRBD2	TRBJ2-7
TGTGCCAGCAGAGGACAGGGGATCGACACCGGGGAGCTGTTTTTT	CASRGQGIDTGELFF	many	TRBV6-1	TRBD1	TRBJ2-2
TGCAGTGCTAGAGCCATCGAAACGCTGGGGGCTTTCTTT	CSARAIETLGAFF	many	TRBV20-1	-	TRBJ1-1
TGTGCCAGCTCTCTGGGACAGGGAGGTGCAGAAACGCTGTATTTT	CASSLGQGGAETLYF	many	TRBV13	TRBD1	TRBJ2-3
TGTGCCAGCAGCTTAGGGCCCTATCTCTTTGGCTACACCTTC	CASSLGPYLFGYTF	many	TRBV7-9	-	TRBJ1-2
TGTGCCACCAGTGATCCACGCCAGGGTTCCAACGAGCAGTACTTC	CATSDPRQGSNEQYF	many	TRBV24-1	-	TRBJ2-7
TGTGCCAGCAGCTTGGTAGCGGGGGTAGGAGATACGCAGTATTTT	CASSLVAGVGDTQYF	-	TRBV7-3	TRBD2	TRBJ2-3
TGTGCCAGCAGCCAGACAGGGAAAAGGAACACTGAAGCTTTCTTT	CASSQTGKRNTEAFF	-	TRBV7-3	TRBD1	TRBJ1-1
TGTGCCAGCAGCTTAGGATCTTTCGGGTCGGATTTTCAGTTCTTC	CASSLGSFGSDFQFF	many	TRBV11-1	-	TRBJ2-1
TGTGCCAGCAGCACCGCCGGGGCTGGACAAGAGACCCAGTACTTC	CASSTAGAGQETQYF	many	TRBV7-9	-	TRBJ2-5
TGCAGTGCCATGGCGAGGTTTAGCTCCTACGAGCAGTACTTC	CSAMARFSSYEQYF	-	TRBV20-1	-	TRBJ2-7
TGTGCCAGTAGATCTTCGCCAGGACGGAATACGCAGTATTTT	CASRSSPGRNTQYF	many	TRBV19	-	TRBJ2-3
TGTGCCAGCAGCTTAGGTTCCTACGAGCAGTACTTC	CASSLGSYEQYF	-	TRBV7-9	-	TRBJ2-7
TGCAGTGCTAGAGGGATAACGATCGCTGAAGCTTTCTTT	CSARGITIAEAFF	few	TRBV20-1	-	TRBJ1-1
TGTGCCAGCAGCCGTTCACCGGGGGGTAGGTCTGGGGCCAACGTCCTGACTTTC	CASSRSPGGRSGANVLTF	many	TRBV12-3/TRBV12-4	TRBD2	TRBJ2-6
TGTGCCAGCAGCCCAAGGGACAGGGAGAACACTGAAGCTTTCTTT	CASSPRDRENTEAFF	many	TRBV7-2	TRBD1	TRBJ1-1
TGTGCCAGTAGTCCGGCCGGACAGGGACAAAGGAACAATGAGCAGTTCTTC	CASSPAGQGQRNNEQFF	many	TRBV19	TRBD1	TRBJ2-1
TGCGCCAGCAGGATCGGACAGGGGGCACTGAAGCCAGGGGGAAAGCAGTACTTC	CASRIGQGALKPGGKQYF	-	TRBV10-1	TRBD1	TRBJ2-7
TGTGCCAGCAGCCAAGGGGGACAGGGAAACTACAATGAGCAGTTCTTC	CASSQGGQGNYNEQFF	many	TRBV4-2	TRBD1	TRBJ2-1
TGTGCCAGCAGTTACGGAGACAGCACCTACGAGCAGTACTTC	CASSYGDSTYEQYF	many	TRBV6-2/TRBV6-3	-	TRBJ2-7
TGTGCCAGCAGCTCCCCCGGGACAGGGTGGTCAGATACGCAGTATTTT	CASSSPGTGWSDTQYF	many	TRBV7-2	TRBD1	TRBJ2-3
TGTGCCAGCAGTATAAAGCGGGGGGCCACTGAAGCTTTCTTT	CASSIKRGATEAFF	many	TRBV6-1	-	TRBJ1-1
TGCGCCAGCAGCTCACAGGGTACTGAAGCTTTCTTT	CASSSQGTEAFF	few	TRBV5-1	-	TRBJ1-1
TGCGCCAGCAGCTTCGAGGAGGGGGAGACCCAGTACTTC	CASSFEEGETQYF	-	TRBV5-1	-	TRBJ2-5
TGCAGTGCTGTCCCGCCGGCTTATGGGAACACTGAAGCTTTCTTT	CSAVPPAYGNTEAFF	many	TRBV20-1	-	TRBJ1-1